These 30 T cell receptor beta chains originate from one sample sequenced in a study of cytomegalovirus exposure and HLA in healthy donors. TCRdb's copy holds only in-frame clones and misses some; the assay was immunoSEQ multiplex PCR. Seen here are roughly 140,000 clones, 70% to 90% observed once, and the top ten hold around 10%. The sequencing input was PBMCs. These receptors came from a man in his late teens or twenties in good health and CMV-seropositive.

This clone is a singleton in its sample. The CDR3 DNA is TGTGCCAGCAGCTTACGGGCGGGAGATGAGGAGACCCAGTACTTC. It specifies CASSLRAGDEETQYF. The chain combines TRBV11-3 with TRBJ2-5, with 7 bases lining up with TRBD2. V gave up 2 bases and J gave up 5 bases; unmatched junction bases: 8. Germline CDR1 SGHNT, CDR2 YENEEA. The CDR3 loop spans 15 amino acids.

The rearrangement joins TRBV29-1 to TRBJ2-1; 10 bases line up with TRBD2. Germline CDR1 reads SQVTM; CDR2 reads ANQGSEA. V shed 7 bases, J shed 9 bases, and the junction held 9 bases outside the gene matches. The CDR3 covers 13 residues. Written as DNA, the CDR3 is TGCAGCGGACGAGCGGGGGGGCGCGGTGAGCAGTTCTTC. It translates to CSGRAGGRGEQFF.

The chain has TRBV28 and TRBJ2-7; 10 bases are shared with TRBD1. The CDR3 consists of 13 residues. Looked up from germline, CDR1 is MDHEN and CDR2 is SYDVKM. Trimming cost V 9 bases and J 5 bases; bases outside gene matches: 7. In DNA, the CDR3 is TGTGCCAGTATCGGACAGGGGGTACACGAGCAGTACTTC. Its protein product is CASIGQGVHEQYF. Drawing the rest from reference TRBV28 and TRBJ2-7, the complete variable domain is DVKVTQSSRYLVKRTGEKVFLECVQDMDHENMFWYRQDPGLGLRLIYFSYDVKMKEKGDIPEGYSVSREKKERFSLILESASTNQTSMYLCASIGQGVHEQYFGPGTRLTVT.

The chain combines TRBV4-1 with TRBJ1-4; 8 positions match TRBD1. Looked up from germline, CDR1 is MGHRA and CDR2 is YSYEKL. This CDR3 is built from 13 residues. V trimming: 4 bases; J trimming: 8 bases; junction bases outside the gene matches: 3. The CDR3 region is CASSRYRGEKLFF. In nucleotides, the CDR3 is TGCGCCAGCAGCCGCTACAGGGGGGAAAAACTGTTTTTT.

The rearrangement uses TRBV27 and TRBJ1-6; D is uncertain. CDR1 is MNHEY and CDR2 is SMNVEV in the germline V gene (reference sequence). The V gene lost 3 bases and the J gene lost 5 bases, with 8 bases spanning the gap. The CDR3 sequence is 14 residues long. The chain's CDR3 is CASSFQVHNSPLHF. CDR3 DNA: TGTGCCAGCAGTTTTCAGGTCCATAATTCACCCCTCCACTTT.

V usage is TRBV5-1 and J usage is TRBJ2-3; weak D call: TRBD1 (6 bases). CDR1 and CDR2 (germline): SGHRS, YFSETQ. Trimming shortened V by 2 bases and J by 4 bases, and 17 bases separated the two germline ends. The CDR3 spans 16 residues. The CDR3 loop is CASSLRTVDKADTQYF. CDR3 DNA sequence: TGCGCCAGCAGCTTACGGACAGTGGATAAGGCAGATACGCAGTATTTT.

The chain recombines TRBV29-1 with TRBJ2-3; TRBD1 aligns across 9 bases. The CDR3 consists of 14 residues. Trimming removed 7 bases from V and 6 bases from J; junction bases left unmatched: 11. Germline CDR1 SQVTM, CDR2 ANQGSEA. The CDR3 region is CSAWTGEGRDTQYF. The CDR3 coding sequence is TGCAGCGCTTGGACAGGGGAAGGACGCGATACGCAGTATTTT.

The chain employs TRBV5-4 and TRBJ1-4; 7 nucleotides agree with TRBD1. Germline V gene sequence: CDR1 SGHNT, CDR2 YYREEE (reference sequence). There are 12 residues in the CDR3. V shed 4 bases, J shed 6 bases, and the junction held 0 bases outside the gene matches. The CDR3 DNA is TGTGCCAGCAGCGACAGGGATGAAAAACTGTTTTTT. It translates to CASSDRDEKLFF.

This rearrangement joins TRBV6-1 to TRBJ1-6, with D perhaps matching TRBD1 (6 bases). Between the trimmed V and J ends, which lost 2 bases and 7 bases, there was a span of 12 bases. This CDR3 has 15 amino acids. Germline CDR1 and CDR2: MNHNS and SASEGT. This chain's CDR3 is CASSEKTGDNSPLHF. CDR3 DNA: TGTGCCAGCAGTGAAAAGACAGGCGACAATTCACCCCTCCACTTT.

This chain connects TRBV27 to TRBJ1-5, with D uncertain. This CDR3 contains 12 residues. V dropped 8 bases and J dropped 3 bases, with 8 bases sitting between them. From germline, CDR1 is MNHEY and CDR2 SMNVEV (reference sequence). CDR3 in DNA: TGTGCCAGCGGGCTGATCAATCAGCCCCAGCATTTT. Protein product: CASGLINQPQHF.

V usage is TRBV6-6 and J usage is TRBJ2-1; maybe TRBD2 (6 bases). This CDR3 has 16 amino acids. V lost 2 bases and J 5 bases, leaving 16 bases between the germline ends. The germline V gene encodes CDR1 MNHNY and CDR2 SVGAGI (reference sequence). The CDR3 DNA is TGTGCCAGCAGTTACCCGACAGTGGGAGGAAACAATGAGCAGTTCTTC. It yields the protein CASSYPTVGGNNEQFF.

This chain connects TRBV6-1 to TRBJ1-1, with TRBD1 identical over 7 bases. J was trimmed by 6 bases and V by 6 bases; bases with no gene match: 7. CDR1 and CDR2 from the germline V gene are MNHNS and SASEGT. The CDR3 extends over 13 amino acids. The CDR3 DNA sequence: TGTGCCAGCAGGACAGGGCACGGCGCTGAAGCTTTCTTT. Its protein product is CASRTGHGAEAFF.

Only one count was recorded for this clone. This sequence joins TRBV6-1 and TRBJ1-2, with D possibly being TRBD1 (6 bases). Trimming cost V 6 bases and J 5 bases, with 19 bases left between them. The CDR3 runs to 15 residues. CDR1 and CDR2 from the germline V gene are MNHNS and SASEGT. The CDR3 reads CASSGGVGGRYGYTF. Written as DNA, the CDR3 is TGTGCCAGCAGCGGGGGCGTCGGGGGGAGATATGGCTACACCTTC.

This clone was seen only a few times. The rearrangement links TRBV6-1 to TRBJ1-5; 7 bases fit TRBD1. Trimming took 8 bases from V and 3 from J; bases not matched to a gene: 4. CDR3 length: 13 residues. CDR1 is MNHNS, CDR2 SASEGT, per germline. The DNA for the CDR3 is TGTGCCAGCGAGGGACAGATCAATCAGCCCCAGCATTTT. It yields the protein CASEGQINQPQHF.

CDR3 region: CASSAPRGGNEQYF. For the CDR3, the DNA is TGTGCCAGCAGTGCCCCCAGGGGCGGTAACGAGCAGTACTTC. The chain has TRBV6-1 and TRBJ2-7, with D perhaps TRBD1 (6 bases). CDR1 is MNHNS and CDR2 is SASEGT in the germline V gene. With 4 bases removed from V and 5 bases from J, the gap between germline ends came to 15 bases. This CDR3 has 14 amino acids.

In its sample, this clone was seen a few times. The rearrangement uses TRBV10-3 and TRBJ2-3; D is perhaps TRBD2 (6 bases). Germline lookup yields CDR1 ENHRY and CDR2 SYGVKD. The CDR3 contains 15 residues. Trimming removed 3 bases from V and 8 bases from J, with 18 bases in between. CDR3 amino acids: CAISDRDSLLSTQYF. The CDR3 DNA is TGTGCCATCAGTGATCGGGACTCCTTATTAAGTACGCAGTATTTT.

This chain links TRBV7-2 with TRBJ2-7, with 7 bases aligning to TRBD1. The CDR3 extends over 17 amino acids. Germline CDR1 is SGHTA and CDR2 is FQGNSA. Germline trimming cut 5 bases from V and 4 bases from J; bases unmatched to any gene: 17. CDR3 loop: CASSTDPTGIELYEQYF. CDR3 nucleotide sequence: TGTGCCAGCAGCACCGACCCGACAGGGATCGAATTATACGAGCAGTACTTC.

In its sample, this clone was seen a few times. Sequence at one end of the junction differs from germline and may be a read error. This chain uses TRBV19 with TRBJ2-7, with a possible D match to TRBD2 (6 bases). There are 15 residues in the CDR3. The germline V gene encodes CDR1 LNHDA and CDR2 SQIVND (reference sequence). CDR3 DNA: TGTGCCAGTAGCATAGGGCCCGGGAGAGTCTACGAGCAGTACTTC. Translation gives CASSIGPGRVYEQYF.

This chain uses TRBV5-1 with TRBJ2-2; tentative D call: TRBD2 (5 bases). The CDR3 extends over 14 amino acids. The germline gives CDR1 SGHRS, CDR2 YFSETQ. The germline V and J ends were trimmed by 0 bases and 4 bases, with 7 bases remaining between them. The CDR3 DNA is TGCGCCAGCAGCTTGGTGGCGGGCACCGGGGAGCTGTTTTTT. It translates to CASSLVAGTGELFF.

The CDR3 here is CAWSTIGTGGPMGYTF. In DNA, the CDR3 is TGTGCCTGGAGTACGATCGGGACAGGGGGCCCTATGGGCTACACCTTC. This chain connects TRBV30 to TRBJ1-2, with TRBD1 matching 12 bases. Germline V gives CDR1 GTSNPN, CDR2 SVGIG (reference sequence). V shed 2 bases and J 8 bases; nucleotides not matched to a gene: 12. The CDR3 length is 16 residues.

V is TRBV7-2 and J is TRBJ2-7, with TRBD1 as a possible D gene (6 bases). Trimming shortened V by 0 bases and J by 6 bases, and 12 bases separated the two germline ends. CDR3 size: 14 residues. Germline V gene lookup returns CDR1 SGHTA and CDR2 FQGNSA. Here the CDR3 DNA reads TGTGCCAGCAGCTTAGCTAATTCCAGGGGCGAGCAGTACTTC. Its protein is CASSLANSRGEQYF. Filled out from reference TRBV7-2 and TRBJ2-7, the complete variable domain reads GAGVSQSPSNKVTEKGKDVELRCDPISGHTALYWYRQSLGQGLEFLIYFQGNSAPDKSGLPSDRFSAERTGGSVSTLTIQRTQQEDSAVYLCASSLANSRGEQYFGPGTRLTVT.

This clone was seen once. V and J are TRBV29-1 and TRBJ1-6; tentatively, D is TRBD1 (6 bases). This CDR3 region has 13 residues. Between the trimmed V and J ends, which lost 4 bases and 7 bases, there was a span of 11 bases. The germline V gene has CDR1 SQVTM and CDR2 ANQGSEA. The CDR3, as DNA: TGCAGCGTTGGCGGGGGGCTCAATTCACCCCTCCACTTT. It translates to CSVGGGLNSPLHF.

V and J are TRBV5-1 and TRBJ2-1, with D possibly matching TRBD2 (5 bases). CDR1 and CDR2 from the germline V gene are SGHRS and YFSETQ. Trimming removed 5 bases from V and 6 bases from J, with 9 bases in between. This CDR3 is 12 amino acids long. CDR3 DNA sequence: TGCGCCAGCAGGCGGGCCGCCAATGAGCAGTTCTTC. Translated: CASRRAANEQFF.

The J gene is TRBJ2-7, the V gene TRBV11-2; TRBD2 might be the D (5 bases). The germline gives CDR1 SGHAT, CDR2 FQNNGV. V was pared by 1 base and J by 3 bases, with 10 bases between. The CDR3 loop spans 14 amino acids. The CDR3 is CASSLVPTNYEQYF. As DNA, the CDR3 is TGTGCCAGCAGCTTAGTGCCGACTAACTACGAGCAGTACTTC.

This clone was seen only once. The V gene is TRBV6-5, the J gene TRBJ2-1, with 7 bases that match TRBD1. With V trimmed by 4 bases and J by 7 bases, 4 bases remained unmatched. Germline V gene sequence: CDR1 MNHEY, CDR2 SVGAGI. This CDR3 region has 13 residues. The CDR3 sequence: CASSSVTGNEQFF. CDR3 DNA sequence: TGTGCCAGCAGTTCTGTGACAGGGAATGAGCAGTTCTTC.

The J gene is TRBJ1-1, the V gene TRBV25-1; a possible D gene is TRBD1 (5 bases). The CDR3 loop spans 16 amino acids. Germline V lookup: CDR1 MGHDK, CDR2 SYGVNS. Between the trimmed V and J ends, which lost 1 base and 5 bases, there was a span of 17 bases. The CDR3 region is CASSEFFEGRRTEAFF. CDR3 DNA sequence: TGTGCCAGCAGTGAATTCTTCGAGGGGAGGAGGACTGAAGCTTTCTTT.

The chain carries TRBV5-4 and TRBJ2-1, with D perhaps matching TRBD2 (6 bases). Looked up from germline, CDR1 is SGHNT and CDR2 is YYREEE (reference sequence). The CDR3 is 15 amino acids. V lost 5 bases and J 2 bases, leaving 14 bases between the germline ends. As DNA, the CDR3 is TGTGCCAGCAGTCTTCGCGCGGGAACCTACAATGAGCAGTTCTTC. Translation: CASSLRAGTYNEQFF.

V and J are TRBV5-4 and TRBJ1-5, with D perhaps TRBD1 (5 bases). The CDR3 has 12 amino acids. Trimming shortened V by 3 bases and J by 6 bases, and 7 bases separated the two germline ends. Germline values: CDR1 SGHNT, CDR2 YYREEE (reference sequence). The CDR3 sequence is CASSSGSQPQHF. The CDR3 coding sequence is TGTGCCAGCAGCTCAGGGTCTCAGCCCCAGCATTTT.

The rearrangement joins TRBV19 to TRBJ2-1; TRBD2 is a possible D gene (5 bases). There are 13 residues in the CDR3. Germline lookup yields CDR1 LNHDA and CDR2 SQIVND (reference sequence). V lost 9 bases, J lost 7 bases, and 16 bases lay in between. This CDR3 is CASSIQEANEQFF. For the CDR3, the DNA is TGTGCCAGCAGCATCCAGGAGGCGAATGAGCAGTTCTTC.

The chain carries TRBV9 and TRBJ2-7, with 8 bases that match TRBD2. CDR1 is SGDLS and CDR2 is YYNGEE in the germline V gene. CDR3 length equals 15 residues. V lost 3 bases, J lost 1 base, and 6 bases stayed unmatched. As DNA, the CDR3 is TGTGCCAGCAGCGCCTCCAGCGGGGGATCCTACGAGCAGTACTTC. Encoded protein: CASSASSGGSYEQYF. The full variable domain, rest sourced from reference TRBV9 and TRBJ2-7, is DSGVTQTPKHLITATGQRVTLRCSPRSGDLSVYWYQQSLDQGLQFLIQYYNGEERAKGNILERFSAQQFPDLHSELNLSSLELGDSALYFCASSASSGGSYEQYFGPGTRLTVT.